This T cell receptor beta chain is drawn from a study of T cell clusters in autoimmune cytopenias. Study context: TRB sequencing had a median about 55,000 reads and about 2,500 distinct clonotypes per sample. Notes on the study in general: Exclusive TRB clusters were 2.5 to 3-fold more numerous in healthy donors than in active autoimmune hepatitis. Physiological T cell clusters of healthy donors were apparently absent in primary autoimmune cytopenia patients.

The CDR3 runs 13 residues. Germline CDR1 reads MDHEN; CDR2 reads SYDVKM. TRB was amplified by touch-down multiplex PCR, primer pools A and B combined. TCRdb re-called the multiplex PCR reads and gives one entry per CDR3 protein, without DNA. This repertoire includes fewer than 6,500 distinct CDR3 sequences. As to this clonotype: The antigen is not known.

Each sample's input was roughly 250 ng genomic DNA, some 40,000 genome equivalents. This TCR was sampled from a human donor with an autoimmune cytopenia or autoimmune hepatitis (not recorded which). Sequenced sample: peripheral blood. V usage is TRBV28 and J usage is TRBJ1-1. CDR3 residues: CASSESTGTEAFF.